The T cell receptor (beta chain) under discussion was sequenced for a study of post-analysis software for immune sequencing data. Study information: Secondary progressive, relapsing-remitting and progressive-relapsing multiple sclerosis were among the included disease courses. Study results and limitations: In patients, TRBV5-6, TRBV5-1 and TRBV20-1 belonged to about five TRBV segments found more frequently than in controls. F measure grouped same-batch samples tightly together. Significantly decreased normalized Chao1 diversity was recorded for multiple sclerosis patients relative to controls.

Unique molecular identifiers tagged the TCR beta cDNA libraries. TCRdb re-called the PCR reads through MiXCR, storing one row per CDR3 protein. The sample lists around 710,000 distinct CDR3 sequences; 35% to 55% were seen once. CDR3 length: 15 residues. J gave up 6 bases and V 6 bases, and 12 bases lay outside the gene matches. For this clonotype: What it binds is unknown.

The genes are TRBV12-3 or TRBV12-4 and TRBJ2-3, with TRBD1 identical over 7 bases. The sequencing input was blood. The clonotype originates from a girl aged 5-17 years with multiple sclerosis. The CDR3 loop is CASSHSRQGVDTQYF. Written as DNA, the CDR3 is TGTGCCAGCAGCCACTCTAGACAGGGCGTCGATACGCAGTATTTT.